The 6 T cell receptor beta chains listed next were all sequenced from one sample in a study of blood T cells in healthy people across ages. Through a sample-barcoded 5' primer and a J-beta primer mix, a second PCR was run for 7 to 11 cycles. From the 5' RACE reads, TCRdb called clonotypes with MiXCR, one entry per CDR3 protein. The sample shows some 880,000 distinct CDR3 sequences, around 34% of them seen only once. Sequencing was done on a sample of blood. These receptors all come from a man between 18 and 35 years old in good health.

V usage is TRBV6-5 and J usage is TRBJ2-2; 7 bases agree with TRBD1. Unmatched junction bases numbered 6, after V lost 6 bases and J lost 2 bases. Germline CDR1 and CDR2: MNHEY and SVGAGI. The CDR3 is 15 amino acids. This CDR3 reads CASRPGTENTGELFF. CDR3 coding DNA: TGTGCCAGCAGGCCCGGGACAGAAAACACCGGGGAGCTGTTTTTT.

This clonotype was counted ten times or more. The chain carries TRBV6-5 and TRBJ2-5; 7 bases agree with TRBD1. This CDR3 is 14 amino acids long. V was clipped by 0 bases and J by 4 bases; unmatched bases: 2. Germline loops: CDR1 MNHEY, CDR2 SVGAGI. The CDR3 here is CASSYSTGSETQYF. The CDR3 coding sequence is TGTGCCAGCAGTTACTCGACAGGGTCAGAGACCCAGTACTTC.

The chain recombines TRBV12-5 with TRBJ1-5; D call uncertain. Germline-derived CDR1 and CDR2 are LGHNT and FRNRAP. The CDR3 is made up of 15 amino acids. The V end lost 4 bases, the J end lost 0 bases, and 10 bases lay between the germline ends. The DNA of the CDR3 is TGTGCTAGTGGTTGGGAAAGCGGTAGCAATCAGCCCCAGCATTTT. This encodes CASGWESGSNQPQHF.

The chain couples TRBV20-1 to TRBJ2-3; D ambiguous. Germline lookup yields CDR1 DFQATT and CDR2 SNEGSKA (reference sequence). The CDR3 runs to 15 residues. The V gene lost 7 bases and the J gene lost 4 bases, with 21 bases spanning the gap. DNA of the CDR3: TGCAGTGGCAGAGATCCTTTCCCCAAGGCAGATACGCAGTATTTT. This gives the protein CSGRDPFPKADTQYF.

A word on this clonotype: Just one base apart from a much larger clone, this may be a read error. J is TRBJ2-3 and V is TRBV20-1; TRBD2 matches at 7 bases. Looked up from germline, CDR1 is DFQATT and CDR2 is SNEGSKA (reference sequence). This CDR3 contains 12 residues. CDR3 amino acids: CRALADTDTQYF. The CDR3 coding sequence is TGCAGGGCCCTAGCGGACACAGATACGCAGTATTTT.

This clonotype came up a few times. This chain links TRBV4-2 with TRBJ2-5, with TRBD2 matching over 9 bases. The CDR3 loop spans 16 amino acids. Germline V lookup: CDR1 LGHNA, CDR2 YNFKEQ. Losses at the gene ends were 3 bases for V and 2 bases for J; bases not matched to a gene: 7. This CDR3 is CASSQVGTSRQETQYF. In nucleotides, the CDR3 is TGTGCCAGCAGCCAGGTTGGGACTAGCAGACAAGAGACCCAGTACTTC.